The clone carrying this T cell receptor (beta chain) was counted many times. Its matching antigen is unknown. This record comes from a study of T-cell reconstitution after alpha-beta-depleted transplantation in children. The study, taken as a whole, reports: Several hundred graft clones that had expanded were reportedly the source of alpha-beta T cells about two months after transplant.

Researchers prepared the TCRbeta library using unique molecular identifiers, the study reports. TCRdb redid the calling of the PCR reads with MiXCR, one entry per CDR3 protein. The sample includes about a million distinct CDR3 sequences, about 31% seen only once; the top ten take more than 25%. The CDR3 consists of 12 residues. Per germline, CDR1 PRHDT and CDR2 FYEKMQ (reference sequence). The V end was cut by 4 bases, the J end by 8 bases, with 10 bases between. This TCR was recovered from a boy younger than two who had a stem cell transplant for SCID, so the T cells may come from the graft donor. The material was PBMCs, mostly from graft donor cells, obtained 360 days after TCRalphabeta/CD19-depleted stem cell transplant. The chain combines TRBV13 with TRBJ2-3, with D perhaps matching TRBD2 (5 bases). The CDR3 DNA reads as TGTGCCAGCAGCTCTAGCCCAGGTACGCAGTATTTT. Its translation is CASSSSPGTQYF. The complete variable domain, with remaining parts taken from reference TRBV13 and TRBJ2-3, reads AAGVIQSPRHLIKEKRETATLKCYPIPRHDTVYWYQQGPGQDPQFLISFYEKMQSDKGSIPDRFSAQQFSDYHSELNMSSLELGDSALYFCASSSSPGTQYFGPGTRLTVL.